Presented here are 27 T cell receptor beta chains from one specimen sequenced in a study of radiotherapy plus CTLA-4 blockade in lung cancer. TCRdb keeps only in-frame clones here, not all; method: immunoSEQ multiplex PCR. The sample lists about 51,000 clones; 65% to 85% were seen once. The sample consisted of peripheral blood, taken from a patient treated with radiotherapy plus ipilimumab. Source of these receptors: a human donor with non-small cell lung cancer whose response to radiotherapy plus ipilimumab could not be evaluated.

The sample holds one count of this clone. The V and J genes are TRBV29-1 and TRBJ2-1, with D possibly matching TRBD2 (6 bases). There are 14 residues in the CDR3. Germline V lookup: CDR1 SQVTM, CDR2 ANQGSEA. V was shortened by 4 bases and J by 5 bases, with 15 bases between the two germline ends. The DNA for the CDR3 is TGCAGCGTTGGAGGGAGCGGGTTTAACAATGAGCAGTTCTTC. It is translated as CSVGGSGFNNEQFF.

The V gene is TRBV9, the J gene TRBJ2-1; D perhaps matches TRBD1 (5 bases). V was pared by 4 bases and J by 0 bases, with 14 bases between. The V gene's germline CDR1 is SGDLS and CDR2 YYNGEE. CDR3 length equals 16 residues. In DNA, the CDR3 is TGTGCCAGCAGCCCCCAGGGATACAGCTCCTACAATGAGCAGTTCTTC. Translated: CASSPQGYSSYNEQFF.

This chain joins TRBV10-2 and TRBJ2-3; D gene ambiguous. CDR1 WSHSY and CDR2 SAAADI come from the germline V gene. V was pared by 6 bases and J by 8 bases, with 15 bases between. This CDR3 has 13 residues. CDR3: CASSTTVNITQYF. The CDR3 DNA sequence: TGCGCCAGCAGCACCACAGTGAACATTACGCAGTATTTT.

This chain connects TRBV7-7 to TRBJ2-5; TRBD2 matches at 10 bases. V was clipped by 1 base and J by 2 bases; unmatched bases: 1. Germline CDR1 is SSHAT and CDR2 is FNYEAQ (reference sequence). The CDR3 has 15 amino acids. The CDR3 reads CASSLGSGGQETQYF. As DNA, the CDR3 is TGTGCCAGCAGCTTAGGTAGCGGGGGGCAAGAGACCCAGTACTTC.

V usage is TRBV28 and J usage is TRBJ2-7; D uncertain. Trimming stripped 6 bases from V and 3 bases from J, with 15 bases between. The germline gives CDR1 MDHEN, CDR2 SYDVKM. There are 14 residues in the CDR3. CDR3 residues: CASRTDNALYEQYF. In nucleotides, the CDR3 is TGTGCCAGCAGAACCGACAACGCCCTCTACGAGCAGTACTTC.

This chain links TRBV5-1 with TRBJ2-7, with D hard to call. V lost 2 bases to trimming and J lost 3 bases, with 18 bases between them. Germline values: CDR1 SGHRS, CDR2 YFSETQ. The CDR3 loop spans 16 amino acids. CDR3 coding DNA: TGCGCCAGCAGCTTAAGGCCCGCAGGAACCTTCTACGAGCAGTACTTC. It translates to CASSLRPAGTFYEQYF.

This clone was seen more than once but under ten times. This rearrangement joins TRBV6-5 to TRBJ1-4; D is ambiguous. Trimming shortened V by 11 bases and J by 6 bases, and 10 bases separated the two germline ends. CDR3 size: 11 residues. Looked up from germline, CDR1 is MNHEY and CDR2 is SVGAGI. CDR3 residues: CASKEYEKLFF. Written as DNA, the CDR3 is TGTGCCTCCAAGGAGTATGAAAAACTGTTTTTT.

Of note for this clone: A read error may account for a junction end that differs from germline. CDR3 nucleotide sequence: TGCGCCAGCAGCCAAGCTTTCACAGGGGGCTTTGGCTGCACCTTC. Amino acids: CASSQAFTGGFGCTF. V gene TRBV4-3 combines with J gene TRBJ1-2; 9 bases line up with TRBD1. This CDR3 contains 15 residues. CDR1 LGHNA and CDR2 YSLEER come from the germline V gene.

V gene TRBV5-1 combines with J gene TRBJ2-5; D perhaps matches TRBD2 (6 bases). V was trimmed by 4 bases and J by 6 bases, leaving 16 bases between them. The CDR3 spans 14 residues. Germline V gene data show CDR1 as SGHRS and CDR2 as YFSETQ. Written as DNA, the CDR3 is TGCGCCAGCAGCCCCCCGGGGGTTGTACAGACCCAGTACTTC. Translation gives CASSPPGVVQTQYF. Using reference TRBV5-1 and TRBJ2-5 for the parts outside the CDR3, the full variable domain is KAGVTQTPRYLIKTRGQQVTLSCSPISGHRSVSWYQQTPGQGLQFLFEYFSETQRNKGNFPGRFSGRQFSNSRSEMNVSTLELGDSALYLCASSPPGVVQTQYFGPGTRLLVL.

The genes are TRBV19 and TRBJ1-1; 11 nucleotides agree with TRBD1. CDR1 LNHDA and CDR2 SQIVND come from the germline V gene (reference sequence). CDR3 length: 15 amino acids. V lost 5 bases to trimming and J lost 4 bases; unmatched junction nucleotides: 6. The CDR3 sequence is CASSSLGTGGTEAFF. The CDR3 nucleotides read TGTGCCAGTAGTTCTCTCGGGACAGGGGGCACTGAAGCTTTCTTT.

The chain is built from TRBV4-3 and TRBJ1-2; possible D gene TRBD1, 6 bases. The CDR3 has 15 residues. In germline, CDR1 is LGHNA, CDR2 YSLEER. V gave up 0 bases and J gave up 8 bases, with 16 bases separating them. Here the CDR3 DNA reads TGCGCCAGCAGCCAAGATTGGGGGGGGGCTCGGGGCTACACCTTC. Its translation is CASSQDWGGARGYTF.

V and J are TRBV7-9 and TRBJ2-7; 11 nucleotides align to TRBD2. The J segment lost 4 bases and the V segment lost 3 bases, leaving 2 bases of the junction unmatched. Germline V gene sequence: CDR1 SEHNR, CDR2 FQNEAQ (reference sequence). CDR3 length: 14 residues. The CDR3 sequence is CASSFTSGSYEQYF. CDR3 in DNA: TGTGCCAGCAGCTTCACTAGCGGGAGTTACGAGCAGTACTTC.

In nucleotides, the CDR3 is TGTGCCAGCAGTGCTGGCAGGGTTTATGGCTACACCTTC. Encoded protein: CASSAGRVYGYTF. The chain employs TRBV25-1 and TRBJ1-2, with D maybe TRBD1 (5 bases). Germline V gives CDR1 MGHDK, CDR2 SYGVNS. Trimming stripped 4 bases from V and 5 bases from J, with 11 bases between. CDR3 size: 13 residues.

The chain couples TRBV7-9 to TRBJ2-5; possible D gene TRBD1, 6 bases. The ends were cut back, 1 base at V and 4 bases at J, with 13 bases in the middle. Germline V gene lookup returns CDR1 SEHNR and CDR2 FQNEAQ (reference sequence). The CDR3 runs to 15 residues. The CDR3 DNA reads TGTGCCAGCAGCTTAGTATCGACAGGTCGAGAGACCCAGTACTTC. Amino acid sequence: CASSLVSTGRETQYF.

This rearrangement joins TRBV2 to TRBJ1-5; tentatively, D is TRBD1 (6 bases). CDR1 and CDR2 from the germline V gene are SNHLY and FYNNEI. CDR3 length equals 18 residues. The V end was cut by 3 bases, the J end by 3 bases, with 21 bases between. In DNA, the CDR3 is TGTGCCAGCAGTGAGAGGGGGGGGTATACGTCGCTCAATCAGCCCCAGCATTTT. Its translation: CASSERGGYTSLNQPQHF.

The chain joins TRBV5-1 to TRBJ2-2; 9 bases agree with TRBD1. The length of the CDR3 is 15 residues. Germline V gives CDR1 SGHRS, CDR2 YFSETQ. After removal of 2 bases from V and 3 bases from J, the junction contained 2 bases not matched to a gene. CDR3 DNA: TGCGCCAGCAGCTTCGGGGACAGGGACACCGGGGAGCTGTTTTTT. This sequence encodes CASSFGDRDTGELFF.

CDR3 sequence reads: CASRTESGTRKGEYF. In DNA, the CDR3 is TGTGCCAGCAGGACGGAATCCGGGACAAGGAAAGGGGAATACTTC. This sequence joins TRBV2 and TRBJ2-7; tentatively, D is TRBD1 (6 bases). Trimming stripped 6 bases from V and 13 bases from J, with 28 bases between. Germline V gene sequence: CDR1 SNHLY, CDR2 FYNNEI. This CDR3 is 15 amino acids long.

This clone was seen once. The chain employs TRBV5-4 and TRBJ2-2; 8 positions agree with TRBD2. CDR3 length: 16 residues. From germline, CDR1 is SGHNT and CDR2 YYREEE (reference sequence). With V trimmed by 0 bases and J by 4 bases, 5 bases remained unmatched. CDR3 bases: TGTGCCAGCAGCTTGGCCGGGGGGGCGAGCACCGGGGAGCTGTTTTTT. Translation: CASSLAGGASTGELFF.

The chain is built from TRBV5-6 and TRBJ1-2; D not certain. Trimming removed 0 bases at V and 3 bases at J, with 6 bases between. The CDR3 is made up of 13 amino acids. Germline CDR1 is SGHDT and CDR2 is YYEEEE. The CDR3 protein is CASSLERDYGYTF. CDR3 coding DNA: TGTGCCAGCAGCTTGGAGAGAGACTATGGCTACACCTTC.

The chain joins TRBV30 to TRBJ1-5; D perhaps matches TRBD1 (6 bases). Per the germline V gene, CDR1 is GTSNPN and CDR2 is SVGIG (reference sequence). This CDR3 comprises 18 residues. Trimming took off 2 bases at V and 4 bases at J, with 24 bases between the two ends. This CDR3 reads CAWSYSTGRRPGNQPQHF. The CDR3 DNA follows: TGTGCCTGGAGTTATTCTACAGGGCGTCGCCCCGGTAATCAGCCCCAGCATTTT.

J is TRBJ2-1 and V is TRBV10-1; TRBD2 agrees at 9 bases. V shed 5 bases and J 0 bases; nucleotides not matched to a gene: 2. Germline V CDR1 and CDR2: WNHNN, SYGVQD (reference sequence). The CDR3 extends over 15 amino acids. The CDR3 loop reads CASSSGGSSYNEQFF. As DNA, the CDR3 is TGCGCCAGCAGTAGCGGGGGGAGCTCCTACAATGAGCAGTTCTTC.

The chain recombines TRBV11-2 with TRBJ2-7, with TRBD2 matching over 10 bases. The germline V gene encodes CDR1 SGHAT and CDR2 FQNNGV. This CDR3 spans 17 amino acids. With V trimmed by 3 bases and J by 4 bases, 12 bases remained unmatched. Here the CDR3 reads CASSFSGSLAGVYEQYF. In DNA form, the CDR3 reads TGTGCCAGCAGCTTCTCAGGAAGTCTAGCGGGAGTTTACGAGCAGTACTTC.

The chain has TRBV5-1 and TRBJ1-1; TRBD1 is a possible D gene (6 bases). Germline V gives CDR1 SGHRS, CDR2 YFSETQ. Trimming left V 2 bases short and J 6 bases short, with 17 bases between. CDR3 length equals 15 residues. DNA for the CDR3: TGCGCCAGCAGCTTTTACAGGGTAGGAGATGCTGAAGCTTTCTTT. This codes for CASSFYRVGDAEAFF.

The CDR3 loop reads CATRGQTSSYEQYF. The DNA for the CDR3 is TGCGCCACTAGGGGGCAGACCAGCTCCTACGAGCAGTACTTC. The chain has TRBV5-1 and TRBJ2-7, with 7 bases matching TRBD1. Germline CDR1 is SGHRS and CDR2 is YFSETQ. The CDR3 runs to 14 residues. The junction had 9 bases not matched to a gene; V was cut back by 9 bases and J by 0 bases.

The rearrangement uses TRBV6-6 and TRBJ1-5, with D tentatively TRBD1 (6 bases). This CDR3 spans 16 amino acids. From germline, CDR1 is MNHNY and CDR2 SVGAGI (reference sequence). V was trimmed by 2 bases and J by 0 bases, leaving 11 bases between them. CDR3 region: CASSYGGRSSNQPQHF. In DNA form, the CDR3 reads TGTGCCAGCAGTTACGGGGGCCGATCTAGCAATCAGCCCCAGCATTTT.

The chain joins TRBV7-9 to TRBJ2-3; TRBD2 agrees at 8 bases. V dropped 4 bases and J dropped 2; count of bases not matched to a gene: 8. In germline, CDR1 is SEHNR, CDR2 FQNEAQ (reference sequence). The CDR3 is made up of 16 amino acids. This CDR3 is CASSSLAGKITDTQYF. In DNA, the CDR3 is TGTGCCAGCAGCTCTTTAGCGGGGAAGATCACAGATACGCAGTATTTT.

This clone was seen only a few times. V usage is TRBV7-2 and J usage is TRBJ2-5; the match to TRBD1 covers 7 bases. The J call could be wrong; TRBJ2-7 is a better fit for the DNA end. The CDR3 has 15 residues. The V gene's germline CDR1 is SGHTA and CDR2 FQGNSA. CDR3 DNA sequence: TGTGCCAGCAGCGTATCCGGGACAGACAACTACGAGCAGTACTTC. Protein sequence: CASSVSGTDNYEQYF.